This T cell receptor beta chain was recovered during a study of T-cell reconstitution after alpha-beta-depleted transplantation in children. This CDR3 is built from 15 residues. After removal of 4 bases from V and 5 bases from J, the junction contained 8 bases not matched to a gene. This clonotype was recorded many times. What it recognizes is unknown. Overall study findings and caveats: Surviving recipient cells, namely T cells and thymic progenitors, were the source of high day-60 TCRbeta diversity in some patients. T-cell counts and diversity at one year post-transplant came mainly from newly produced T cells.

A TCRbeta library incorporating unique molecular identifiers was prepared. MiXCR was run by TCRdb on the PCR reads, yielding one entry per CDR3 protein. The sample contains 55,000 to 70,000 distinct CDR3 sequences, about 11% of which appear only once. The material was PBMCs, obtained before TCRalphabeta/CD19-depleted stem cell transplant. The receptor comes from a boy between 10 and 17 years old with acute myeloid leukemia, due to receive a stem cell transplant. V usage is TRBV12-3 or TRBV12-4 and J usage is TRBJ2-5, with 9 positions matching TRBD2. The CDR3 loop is CASSSSAGGLETQYF. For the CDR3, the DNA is TGTGCCAGCAGTTCGTCTGCGGGGGGGCTGGAGACCCAGTACTTC.